The subject of this entry is one T cell receptor beta chain. V trimming: 6 bases; J trimming: 11 bases; junction bases outside the gene matches: 7. The germline CDR1 and CDR2 sequences are SGHNT and YENEEA. This CDR3 is built from 12 residues. Recruitment covered some 25 US areas and drew participants whose ages spanned about 18 to 100 years. Before they entered the study, exposed participants had met a COVID-19 case within 2 weeks. TCRdb keeps only in-frame clones here, not all; method: immunoSEQ multiplex PCR. The data show 350,000 to 400,000 clones, with approximately 89% seen just once and about 0.86% held by the top ten. This specimen comes from a study of blood T cell repertoires in COVID-19. Study-level information: The origin of the acute and convalescent COVID-19 samples was the United States, Italy and Spain. Nucleic acid was either cDNA or gDNA, and it came from T cells, B-cell-depleted T cells, or PBMCs.

The rearrangement joins TRBV11-3 to TRBJ2-1, with TRBD1 matching 7 bases. This receptor was taken from a woman aged 40 to 50 who had been exposed to COVID-19. What was sequenced was PBMCs or T cells enriched from blood (not recorded which). The DNA of the CDR3 is TGTGCCAGCAGGCTAGGGGACAGACAGCAGTTCTTC. As protein: CASRLGDRQQFF.